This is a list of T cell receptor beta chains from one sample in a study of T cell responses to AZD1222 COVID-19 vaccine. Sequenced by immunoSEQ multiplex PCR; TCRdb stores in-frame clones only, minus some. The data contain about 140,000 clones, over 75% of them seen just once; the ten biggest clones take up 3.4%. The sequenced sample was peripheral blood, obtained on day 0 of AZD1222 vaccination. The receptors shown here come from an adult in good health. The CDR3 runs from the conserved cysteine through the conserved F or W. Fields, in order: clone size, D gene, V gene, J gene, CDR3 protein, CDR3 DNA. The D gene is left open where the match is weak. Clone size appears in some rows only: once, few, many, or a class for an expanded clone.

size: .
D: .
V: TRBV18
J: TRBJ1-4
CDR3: CASSGRRDVEEKLFF
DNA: TGTGCCAGCTCAGGGAGAAGAGACGTTGAGGAAAAACTGTTTTTT

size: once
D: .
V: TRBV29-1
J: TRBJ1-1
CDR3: CSGLPGALNTEAFF
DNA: TGCAGCGGCCTGCCCGGGGCCCTGAACACTGAAGCTTTCTTT

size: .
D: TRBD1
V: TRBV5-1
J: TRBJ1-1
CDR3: CASRTTGGAGTEAFF
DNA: TGCGCCAGCAGAACAACAGGGGGCGCGGGGACTGAAGCTTTCTTT

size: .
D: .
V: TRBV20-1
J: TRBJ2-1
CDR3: CSARGDNEQFF
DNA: TGCAGTGCTAGGGGGGACAATGAGCAGTTCTTC

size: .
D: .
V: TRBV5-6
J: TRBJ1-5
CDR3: CASSSLDTHNQPQHF
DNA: TGTGCCAGCAGCTCGTTGGACACTCACAATCAGCCCCAGCATTTT

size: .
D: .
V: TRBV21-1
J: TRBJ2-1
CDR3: CASSIGKLIGNEQFF
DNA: TGTGCCAGCAGCATCGGGAAGCTAATTGGGAATGAGCAGTTCTTC

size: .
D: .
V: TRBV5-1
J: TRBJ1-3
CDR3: CASSLRSGQYSGNTIYF
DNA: TGCGCCAGCAGCTTGCGAAGTGGACAGTACTCTGGAAACACCATATATTTT

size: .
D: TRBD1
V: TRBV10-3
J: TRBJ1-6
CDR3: CATREEQGTNSPLHF
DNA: TGTGCCACTAGGGAAGAACAGGGGACGAATTCACCCCTCCACTTT

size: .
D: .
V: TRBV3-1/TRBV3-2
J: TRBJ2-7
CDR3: CASSQETIWRVYEQYF
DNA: TGTGCCAGCAGCCAAGAGACGATTTGGCGAGTCTACGAGCAGTACTTC

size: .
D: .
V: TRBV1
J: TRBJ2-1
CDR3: CTSSPGRGRYNEQFF
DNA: TGCACCAGCAGCCCCGGGAGGGGGCGATACAATGAGCAGTTCTTC

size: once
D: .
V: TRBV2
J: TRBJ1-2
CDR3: CASSEDTRMGYTF
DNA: TGTGCCAGCAGTGAAGACACCCGGATGGGCTACACCTTC

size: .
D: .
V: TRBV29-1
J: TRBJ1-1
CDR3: CSVARRTTAFLENTEAFF
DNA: .

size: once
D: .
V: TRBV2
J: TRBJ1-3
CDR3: CASSDGQSGSGNTIYF
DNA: TGTGCCAGCAGTGACGGACAATCGGGCTCTGGAAACACCATATATTTT

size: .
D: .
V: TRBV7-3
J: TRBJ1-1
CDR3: CASSPRHGRSEAFF
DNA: TGTGCCAGCAGCCCCCGGCATGGGCGGAGTGAAGCTTTCTTT

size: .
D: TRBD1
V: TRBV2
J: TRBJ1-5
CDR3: CASRGPPGTARHQPQHF
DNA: TGTGCCAGCAGGGGCCCCCCCGGGACAGCGAGACATCAGCCCCAGCATTTT

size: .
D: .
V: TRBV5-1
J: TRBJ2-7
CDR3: CASSLIGESSYEQYF
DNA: TGCGCCAGCAGCTTAATCGGGGAGAGCTCCTACGAGCAGTACTTC

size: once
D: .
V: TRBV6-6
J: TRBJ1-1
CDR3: CASSERHFSAFF
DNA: TGTGCCAGCAGCGAGCGACATTTTTCGGCTTTCTTT

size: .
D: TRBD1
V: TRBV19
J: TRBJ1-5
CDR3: CASSIWEGQGGNQPQHF
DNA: TGTGCCAGTAGTATATGGGAAGGGCAGGGGGGCAATCAGCCCCAGCATTTT

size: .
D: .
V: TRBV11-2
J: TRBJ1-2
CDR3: CASSLGWADNYGYTF
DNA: TGTGCCAGCAGCTTAGGGTGGGCTGATAACTATGGCTACACCTTC

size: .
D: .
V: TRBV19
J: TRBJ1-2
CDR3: CASSIGQGYNYGYTF
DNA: TGTGCCAGTAGTATCGGGCAGGGATATAACTATGGCTACACCTTC

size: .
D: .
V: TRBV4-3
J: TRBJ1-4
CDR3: CASSQVDSLNEKLFF
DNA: TGCGCCAGCAGCCAAGTGGACAGTCTTAATGAAAAACTGTTTTTT